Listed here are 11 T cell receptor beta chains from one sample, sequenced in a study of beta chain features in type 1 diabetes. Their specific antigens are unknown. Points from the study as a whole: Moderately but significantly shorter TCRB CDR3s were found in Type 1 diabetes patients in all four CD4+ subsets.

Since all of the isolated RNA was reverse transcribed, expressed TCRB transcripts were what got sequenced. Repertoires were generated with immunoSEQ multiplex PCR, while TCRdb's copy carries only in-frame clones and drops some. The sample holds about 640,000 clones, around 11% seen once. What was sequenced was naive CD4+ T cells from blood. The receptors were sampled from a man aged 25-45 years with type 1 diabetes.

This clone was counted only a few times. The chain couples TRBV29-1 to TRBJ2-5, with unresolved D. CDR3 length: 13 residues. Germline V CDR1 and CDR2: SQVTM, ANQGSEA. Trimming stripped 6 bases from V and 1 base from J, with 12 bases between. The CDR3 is CSVGPLGQETQYF. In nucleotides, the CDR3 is TGCAGCGTCGGGCCCCTGGGCCAAGAGACCCAGTACTTC.

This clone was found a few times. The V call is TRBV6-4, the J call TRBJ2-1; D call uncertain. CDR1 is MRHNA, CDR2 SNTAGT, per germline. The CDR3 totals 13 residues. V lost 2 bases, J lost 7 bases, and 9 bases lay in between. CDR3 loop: CASSDHGQNEQFF. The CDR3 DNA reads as TGTGCCAGCAGTGACCACGGTCAAAATGAGCAGTTCTTC.

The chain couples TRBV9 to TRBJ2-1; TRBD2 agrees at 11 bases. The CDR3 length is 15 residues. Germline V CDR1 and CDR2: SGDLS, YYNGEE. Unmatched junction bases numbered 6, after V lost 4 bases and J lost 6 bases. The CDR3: CASSHSGGASNEQFF. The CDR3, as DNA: TGTGCCAGCAGCCATAGCGGGGGGGCCAGCAATGAGCAGTTCTTC.

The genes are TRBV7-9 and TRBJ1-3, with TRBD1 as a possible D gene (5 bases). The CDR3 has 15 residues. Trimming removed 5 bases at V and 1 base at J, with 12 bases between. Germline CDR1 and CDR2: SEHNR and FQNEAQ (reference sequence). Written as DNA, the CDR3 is TGTGCCAGCAGCCCTTCAGCAGGGTCTGGAAACACCATATATTTT. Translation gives CASSPSAGSGNTIYF.

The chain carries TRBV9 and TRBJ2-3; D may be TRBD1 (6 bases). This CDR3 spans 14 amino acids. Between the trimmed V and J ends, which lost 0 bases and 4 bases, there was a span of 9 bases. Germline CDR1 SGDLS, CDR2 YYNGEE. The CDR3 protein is CASSVETGSDTQYF. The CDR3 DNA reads TGTGCCAGCAGCGTAGAAACAGGGTCAGATACGCAGTATTTT.

CDR3 in DNA: TGTGCCAGCAGCTTAGAAGCGGGGGATGAGCAGTTCTTC. Translating it yields CASSLEAGDEQFF. The chain couples TRBV11-2 to TRBJ2-1; TRBD2 agrees at 8 bases. The CDR3 contains 13 residues. From germline, CDR1 is SGHAT and CDR2 FQNNGV. Unmatched junction bases numbered 0, after V lost 0 bases and J lost 8 bases.

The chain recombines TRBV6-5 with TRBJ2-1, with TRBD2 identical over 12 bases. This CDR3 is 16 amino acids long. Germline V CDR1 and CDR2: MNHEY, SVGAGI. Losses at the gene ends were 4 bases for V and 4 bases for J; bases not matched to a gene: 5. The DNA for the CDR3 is TGTGCCAGCAGTTCACTAGCGGGGGGCCGTTACAATGAGCAGTTCTTC. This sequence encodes CASSSLAGGRYNEQFF.

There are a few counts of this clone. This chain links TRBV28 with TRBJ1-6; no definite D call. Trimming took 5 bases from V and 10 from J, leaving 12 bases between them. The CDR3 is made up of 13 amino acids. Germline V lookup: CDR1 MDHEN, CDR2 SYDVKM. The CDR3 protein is CASSQPQSSPLHF. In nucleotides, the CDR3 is TGTGCCAGCAGTCAACCCCAGTCGTCACCCCTCCACTTT.

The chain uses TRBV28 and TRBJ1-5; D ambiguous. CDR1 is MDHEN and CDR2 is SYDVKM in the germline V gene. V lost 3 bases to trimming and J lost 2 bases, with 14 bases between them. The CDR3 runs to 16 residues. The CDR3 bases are TGTGCCAGCAGTTTGGGGTGGGGAGGCGGCAATCAGCCCCAGCATTTT. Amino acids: CASSLGWGGGNQPQHF. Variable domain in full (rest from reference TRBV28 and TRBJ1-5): DVKVTQSSRYLVKRTGEKVFLECVQDMDHENMFWYRQDPGLGLRLIYFSYDVKMKEKGDIPEGYSVSREKKERFSLILESASTNQTSMYLCASSLGWGGGNQPQHFGDGTRLSIL.

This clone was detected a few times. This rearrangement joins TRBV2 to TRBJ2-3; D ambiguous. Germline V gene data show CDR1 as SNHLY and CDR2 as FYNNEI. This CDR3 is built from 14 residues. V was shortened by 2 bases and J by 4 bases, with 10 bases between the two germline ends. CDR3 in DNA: TGTGCCAGCAGTGAAAAACGGCGGCCAGATACGCAGTATTTT. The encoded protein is CASSEKRRPDTQYF.

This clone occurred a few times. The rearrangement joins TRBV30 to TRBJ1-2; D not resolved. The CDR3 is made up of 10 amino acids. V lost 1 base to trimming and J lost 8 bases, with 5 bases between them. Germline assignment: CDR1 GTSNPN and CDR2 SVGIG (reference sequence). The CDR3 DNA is TGTGCCTGGAGTGGCCCGGGCTACACCTTC. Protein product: CAWSGPGYTF.